These T cell receptor beta chains were read from a single sample in a study of T cells in Graves' hyperthyroidism and ophthalmopathy. TCRdb reprocessed the multiplex PCR reads via MiXCR and lists one record per CDR3 protein. The sample yields a few hundred thousand distinct CDR3 sequences, 13% to 15% seen once. Sequenced input: blood. These receptors all stem from a woman between 40 and 50 years old with Graves' hyperthyroidism that later progressed to Graves' ophthalmopathy. Both conserved end residues are part of each CDR3. The order of the fields is D gene, clone size, J gene, V gene, CDR3 DNA, CDR3 protein. A D gene is named only where the DNA matches it firmly. Clone size is not always given. Where it is, it says once, few, many or a class for expanded clones.

D gene: NA; clone size: many; J gene: TRBJ1-1; V gene: TRBV11-2; CDR3 DNA: TGTGCCAGCAGCTTAGATCTTAGGGCCACGGCTTTCTTT; CDR3 protein: CASSLDLRATAFF
D gene: TRBD1; clone size: many; J gene: TRBJ2-1; V gene: TRBV18; CDR3 DNA: TGTGCCAGCTCCCTTTGGGGGACAGCCATCGGCGATGAGCAGTTCTTC; CDR3 protein: CASSLWGTAIGDEQFF
D gene: TRBD2; clone size: NA; J gene: TRBJ2-3; V gene: TRBV6-5; CDR3 DNA: TGTGCCAGCAGTTACTCGAATGGGGGGGGTAGGGCAGATACGCAGTATTTT; CDR3 protein: CASSYSNGGGRADTQYF
D gene: TRBD2; clone size: many; J gene: TRBJ2-1; V gene: TRBV28; CDR3 DNA: TGTGCCAGCAGCCCCGGGACTAGCTTCACCGAGCAGTTCTTC; CDR3 protein: CASSPGTSFTEQFF
D gene: NA; clone size: NA; J gene: TRBJ1-6; V gene: TRBV28; CDR3 DNA: TGTGCCAGCAGGCCTGGAGGCGCCATTAATTCACCCCTCCACTTT; CDR3 protein: CASRPGGAINSPLHF
D gene: TRBD1; clone size: many; J gene: TRBJ2-5; V gene: TRBV19; CDR3 DNA: TGTGCCAGTAGTCGCCAACAGGGGATTCAAGAGACCCAGTACTTC; CDR3 protein: CASSRQQGIQETQYF
D gene: TRBD1; clone size: NA; J gene: TRBJ2-7; V gene: TRBV6-1; CDR3 DNA: TGTGCCAGCACCCGGGACAGGGGCGAGCAGTACTTC; CDR3 protein: CASTRDRGEQYF
D gene: TRBD1; clone size: NA; J gene: TRBJ1-1; V gene: TRBV25-1; CDR3 DNA: TGTGCCAGCAGTGAGGGGGGGACAGGGGGCTGGGGGACTGAAGCTCTCTTT; CDR3 protein: CASSEGGTGGWGTEALF
D gene: NA; clone size: many; J gene: TRBJ2-1; V gene: TRBV28; CDR3 DNA: TGTGCCAGCAGTTTATTAAGGGCAAGGCCAAGCTCCTACAATGAGCAGTTCTTC; CDR3 protein: CASSLLRARPSSYNEQFF
D gene: NA; clone size: NA; J gene: TRBJ2-1; V gene: TRBV6-1; CDR3 DNA: TGTGCCAGCAAGCAGGGCTACAATGAGCAGTTCTTC; CDR3 protein: CASKQGYNEQFF
D gene: NA; clone size: NA; J gene: TRBJ2-7; V gene: TRBV12-3/TRBV12-4; CDR3 DNA: TGTGCCAGCAGTTTAGCGCTGGGCAGCTCCTACGAGCAGTACTTC; CDR3 protein: CASSLALGSSYEQYF
D gene: NA; clone size: many; J gene: TRBJ1-2; V gene: TRBV10-3; CDR3 DNA: TGTGCCATCAGTGCCGCATCAGGGCCACTCACTAACTATGGCTACACCTTC; CDR3 protein: CAISAASGPLTNYGYTF
D gene: NA; clone size: many; J gene: TRBJ1-5; V gene: TRBV30; CDR3 DNA: TGTGCCTGGAGTGTAGGGCAGAATAGCAATCAGCCCCAGCATTTT; CDR3 protein: CAWSVGQNSNQPQHF
D gene: NA; clone size: many; J gene: TRBJ2-7; V gene: TRBV12-3/TRBV12-4; CDR3 DNA: TGTGCCAGCAGAGCAACAGGGTTAGACGACGAGCAGTACTTC; CDR3 protein: CASRATGLDDEQYF
D gene: NA; clone size: NA; J gene: TRBJ1-5; V gene: TRBV24-1; CDR3 DNA: TGTGCCACCAGTGACACAGATAGCGGGGATCAGCCCCAGCATTTT; CDR3 protein: CATSDTDSGDQPQHF
D gene: NA; clone size: many; J gene: TRBJ2-5; V gene: TRBV7-9; CDR3 DNA: TGTGCCAGCAGCATAGTTCAAGAGACCCAGTACTTC; CDR3 protein: CASSIVQETQYF
D gene: TRBD1; clone size: many; J gene: TRBJ1-4; V gene: TRBV4-1; CDR3 DNA: TGCGCCAGCAAGCCCCGGACAGGGCAGAATGAAAAACTGTTTTTT; CDR3 protein: CASKPRTGQNEKLFF
D gene: NA; clone size: few; J gene: TRBJ2-1; V gene: TRBV27; CDR3 DNA: TGTGCCAGCAGTGCTTACATTCCAAGCTCCTACAATGAGCAGTTCTTC; CDR3 protein: CASSAYIPSSYNEQFF
D gene: TRBD1; clone size: NA; J gene: TRBJ1-1; V gene: TRBV11-3; CDR3 DNA: TGTGCCAGCAGCCCCGGACAGGGGAACACTGAAGCTTTCTTT; CDR3 protein: CASSPGQGNTEAFF
D gene: NA; clone size: many; J gene: TRBJ2-2; V gene: TRBV12-3/TRBV12-4; CDR3 DNA: TGTGCCAGCAGTTTAGCGCGGAACCGGGACTTACGCGGCGGGGAGCTGTTTTTT; CDR3 protein: CASSLARNRDLRGGELFF
D gene: NA; clone size: many; J gene: TRBJ1-1; V gene: TRBV6-5; CDR3 DNA: TGTGCCAGCAGTTACGAGTTTAACACTGAAGCTTTCTTT; CDR3 protein: CASSYEFNTEAFF
D gene: NA; clone size: many; J gene: TRBJ1-6; V gene: TRBV20-1; CDR3 DNA: TGCAGTGCCCAAGGGTCACAGCACCAATATAATTCACCCCTCCACTTT; CDR3 protein: CSAQGSQHQYNSPLHF
D gene: TRBD1; clone size: NA; J gene: TRBJ1-5; V gene: TRBV2; CDR3 DNA: TGTGCCAGCAGTGCGGACAGGGGGCTTAATCAGCCCCAGCATTTT; CDR3 protein: CASSADRGLNQPQHF
D gene: TRBD2; clone size: many; J gene: TRBJ2-7; V gene: TRBV7-9; CDR3 DNA: TGTGCCAGCAGCTTACGGGGGGAAGAGCAGTACTTC; CDR3 protein: CASSLRGEEQYF
D gene: TRBD1; clone size: many; J gene: TRBJ2-7; V gene: TRBV18; CDR3 DNA: TGTGCCAGCTCACCATGGGACAGGGGGTCCTACGAGCAGTACTTC; CDR3 protein: CASSPWDRGSYEQYF
D gene: NA; clone size: many; J gene: TRBJ2-3; V gene: TRBV29-1; CDR3 DNA: TGCAGCGTCCAAAAGGGCACAGATACGCAGTATTTT; CDR3 protein: CSVQKGTDTQYF
D gene: TRBD2; clone size: NA; J gene: TRBJ2-7; V gene: TRBV2; CDR3 DNA: TGTGCCAGCAGGGAAACTAGCGGGCCATTCTACGAGCAGTACTTC; CDR3 protein: CASRETSGPFYEQYF
D gene: NA; clone size: many; J gene: TRBJ1-2; V gene: TRBV6-5; CDR3 DNA: TGTGCCAGCAGTTACTCGTACCAGGGATCTAACTGTGGCTACACCTTC; CDR3 protein: CASSYSYQGSNCGYTF
D gene: NA; clone size: NA; J gene: TRBJ2-5; V gene: TRBV6-1; CDR3 DNA: TGTGCCAGCAGTGTGCAGGGGGGAGGGACCGGGACTCGAGAGACCCAGTACTTC; CDR3 protein: CASSVQGGGTGTRETQYF
D gene: TRBD2; clone size: many; J gene: TRBJ2-7; V gene: TRBV6-1; CDR3 DNA: TGTGCCAGCAGTTATTGGCGACTACCGGGACTAGCGGGAGCGACCTACGAGCAGTACTTC; CDR3 protein: CASSYWRLPGLAGATYEQYF
D gene: TRBD1; clone size: many; J gene: TRBJ2-7; V gene: TRBV2; CDR3 DNA: TGTGCCAGCGGCGCCGGGACAGGACGTACGGGACAGTACTTC; CDR3 protein: CASGAGTGRTGQYF
D gene: NA; clone size: many; J gene: TRBJ2-7; V gene: TRBV6-2/TRBV6-3; CDR3 DNA: TGTGCCAGCAGTTACTCGACCGTGTTTGGGGGATCCACGGGCGAGCAGTACTTC; CDR3 protein: CASSYSTVFGGSTGEQYF
D gene: NA; clone size: many; J gene: TRBJ2-1; V gene: TRBV27; CDR3 DNA: TGTGCCAGCAGTCCGCGAGCAAACAATGAGCAGTTCTTC; CDR3 protein: CASSPRANNEQFF
D gene: TRBD1; clone size: many; J gene: TRBJ2-7; V gene: TRBV20-1; CDR3 DNA: TGCAGTGCTAGCTCCGCAGGGGGCGGGAACTACGAGCAGTACTTC; CDR3 protein: CSASSAGGGNYEQYF
D gene: TRBD2; clone size: NA; J gene: TRBJ2-5; V gene: TRBV12-3/TRBV12-4; CDR3 DNA: TGTGCCAGCAGATTAGCGGGAGGAGAGACCCAGTACTTC; CDR3 protein: CASRLAGGETQYF
D gene: NA; clone size: few; J gene: TRBJ2-3; V gene: TRBV19; CDR3 DNA: TGTGCCAGTAGTATTCCCCGGAGCCCAGATACGCAGTATTTT; CDR3 protein: CASSIPRSPDTQYF
D gene: NA; clone size: many; J gene: TRBJ2-7; V gene: TRBV20-1; CDR3 DNA: TGCAGTGCTAGAGTTTCGAACTACGAGCAGTACTTC; CDR3 protein: CSARVSNYEQYF
D gene: NA; clone size: NA; J gene: TRBJ2-1; V gene: TRBV5-4; CDR3 DNA: TGTGCCAGCAGCTCCCCTAGCCTTCCCTACAATGAGCAGTTCTTC; CDR3 protein: CASSSPSLPYNEQFF
D gene: NA; clone size: many; J gene: TRBJ2-7; V gene: TRBV18; CDR3 DNA: TGTGCCAGCTCACGCGGCAGGGGTTACGAGCAGTACTTC; CDR3 protein: CASSRGRGYEQYF
D gene: TRBD2; clone size: NA; J gene: TRBJ2-7; V gene: TRBV28; CDR3 DNA: TGTGCCAGCAGCCAAGCCGCTAGCGGGAGTCAGTCCTACGAGCAGTACTTC; CDR3 protein: CASSQAASGSQSYEQYF
D gene: NA; clone size: many; J gene: TRBJ2-3; V gene: TRBV15; CDR3 DNA: TGTGCCACCAGCACCCAGGGGGGACGCACAGATACGCAGTATTTT; CDR3 protein: CATSTQGGRTDTQYF
D gene: TRBD1; clone size: many; J gene: TRBJ2-1; V gene: TRBV28; CDR3 DNA: TGTGCCAGCAGTACCCCGGGACAGGGGGCACATGAGCAGTTCTTC; CDR3 protein: CASSTPGQGAHEQFF
D gene: NA; clone size: few; J gene: TRBJ1-2; V gene: TRBV25-1; CDR3 DNA: TGTGCCAGCAGTGAACGAATTTATGGCTACACCTTC; CDR3 protein: CASSERIYGYTF